The entry below gives a single T cell receptor (beta chain) sequence along with its context. Repertoires were generated with immunoSEQ multiplex PCR, while TCRdb's copy carries only in-frame clones and drops some. The sample lists approximately 70,000 clones, roughly 98% occurring once. Deletions cut 2 bases from V and 6 bases from J, with 10 bases between. Germline assignment: CDR1 MNHNS and CDR2 SASEGT. The CDR3 totals 13 residues. This sample is drawn from a study of technical replicates of blood from a few donors. The sample consisted of T cells isolated from PBMCs. This clonotype was sampled from a human donor in good health. The genes are TRBV6-1 and TRBJ1-1; the D gene is possibly TRBD1 (5 bases). CDR3 nucleotides: TGTGCCAGCAGTGAACTCAGGGAAGCTGAAGCTTTCTTT. Amino acid sequence: CASSELREAEAFF.